The 5 T cell receptor beta chains presented below share a single source sample, sequenced in a study of shared clonotypes between healthy human individuals. Repertoires were generated with immunoSEQ multiplex PCR, while TCRdb's copy carries only in-frame clones and drops some. The table records roughly 2.1 million clones, about 93% of them present only once. Naive CD8 cells lacked CD45RO and underwent positive selection for CCR7, leaving out terminally differentiated effector memory CD45RA+ cells. The sample taken for sequencing was naive CD8+ T cells from PBMCs. The receptors stem from a man aged 18-30 years in good health. Some clones in this sample may be carry-over from other donors' samples.

The chain links TRBV5-1 to TRBJ1-2; 7 nucleotides agree with TRBD1. Germline V lookup: CDR1 SGHRS, CDR2 YFSETQ. This CDR3 region has 15 residues. The V segment lost 3 bases and the J segment 1 base; nucleotides outside the gene matches: 6. In DNA form, the CDR3 reads TGCGCCAGCAGCTCCCGGGACAGCTTTAACTATGGCTACACCTTC. Translation: CASSSRDSFNYGYTF.

This clone is a singleton in its sample. V gene TRBV2 combines with J gene TRBJ1-1, with D perhaps TRBD1 (6 bases). The CDR3 has 17 amino acids. CDR1 SNHLY and CDR2 FYNNEI come from the germline V gene. Trimming stripped 0 bases from V and 9 bases from J, with 23 bases between. The CDR3: CASSEAQGRREVVKAFF. In DNA form, the CDR3 reads TGTGCCAGCAGTGAAGCTCAGGGGAGGAGGGAGGTTGTTAAAGCTTTCTTT.

The genes are TRBV5-6 and TRBJ2-5, with 7 bases lining up with TRBD1. The CDR3 has 14 residues. V was pared by 4 bases and J by 5 bases, with 8 bases of the junction left unmatched. Germline CDR1 is SGHDT and CDR2 is YYEEEE. In DNA, the CDR3 is TGTGCCAGCAGCGGCTGGCACAGGGGCGAGACCCAGTACTTC. This sequence encodes CASSGWHRGETQYF.

The chain combines TRBV2 with TRBJ1-1; tentative D call: TRBD1 (5 bases). The CDR3 has 14 residues. V lost 4 bases to trimming and J lost 4 bases, with 13 bases between them. Looked up from germline, CDR1 is SNHLY and CDR2 is FYNNEI. DNA of the CDR3: TGTGCCAGCAGTGTTAAAGGGGCTGGCACTGAAGCTTTCTTT. Its translation is CASSVKGAGTEAFF.

The chain couples TRBV10-2 to TRBJ1-2; tentative D call: TRBD1 (5 bases). CDR1 WSHSY and CDR2 SAAADI come from the germline V gene. The CDR3 sequence is 12 residues long. V lost 6 bases to trimming and J lost 6 bases, with 11 bases between them. The CDR3, as DNA: TGCGCCAGCAGGCAGGGTATTGATGGCTACACCTTC. Translated: CASRQGIDGYTF.